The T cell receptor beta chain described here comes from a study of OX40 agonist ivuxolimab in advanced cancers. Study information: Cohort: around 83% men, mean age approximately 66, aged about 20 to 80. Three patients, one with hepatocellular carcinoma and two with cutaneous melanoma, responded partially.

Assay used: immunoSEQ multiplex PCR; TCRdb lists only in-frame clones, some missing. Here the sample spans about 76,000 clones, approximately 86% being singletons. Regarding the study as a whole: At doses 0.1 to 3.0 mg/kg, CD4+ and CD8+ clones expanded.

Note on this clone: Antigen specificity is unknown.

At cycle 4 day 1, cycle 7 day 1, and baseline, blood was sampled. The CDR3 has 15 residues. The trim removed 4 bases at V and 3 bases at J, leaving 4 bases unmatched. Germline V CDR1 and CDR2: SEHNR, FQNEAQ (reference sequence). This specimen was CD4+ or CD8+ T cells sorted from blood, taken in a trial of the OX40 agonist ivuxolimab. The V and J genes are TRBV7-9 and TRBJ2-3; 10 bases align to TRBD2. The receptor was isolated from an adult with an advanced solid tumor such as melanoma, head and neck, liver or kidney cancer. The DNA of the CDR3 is TGTGCCAGCAGCTCCACTAGCGGGGTAACAGATACGCAGTATTTT. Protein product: CASSSTSGVTDTQYF.